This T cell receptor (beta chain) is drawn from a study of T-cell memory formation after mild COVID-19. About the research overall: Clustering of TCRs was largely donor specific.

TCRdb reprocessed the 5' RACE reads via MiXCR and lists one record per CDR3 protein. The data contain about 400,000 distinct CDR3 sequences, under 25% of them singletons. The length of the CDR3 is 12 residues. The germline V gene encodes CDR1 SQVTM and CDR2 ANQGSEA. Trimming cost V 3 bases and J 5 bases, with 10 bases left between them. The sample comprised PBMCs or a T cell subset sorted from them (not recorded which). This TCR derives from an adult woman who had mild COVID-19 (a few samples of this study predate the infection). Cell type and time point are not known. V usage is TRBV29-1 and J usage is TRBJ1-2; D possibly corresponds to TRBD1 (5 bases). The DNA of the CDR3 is TGCAGCGTTGATAAGGGGCTATATGGCTACACCTTC. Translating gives CSVDKGLYGYTF.